This TCR beta chain was identified in a study of cytomegalovirus exposure and HLA in healthy donors. Study-wide results and caveats: When presence/absence was analysed, sequencing depth was taken to be roughly uniform across donors. TCR beta chains numbering approximately 150 were designated cytomegalovirus-associated. Fewer than 20,000 TCR beta sequences were associated with HLA alleles at 0.05 false discovery rate in a later analysis.

The PCR contained 60 Vbeta and 13 Jbeta primers. Authors' processing steps: Later, an analysis found around 80 million unique TCR beta chains, and 9.5 million to 11 million of these were shared. Assay used: immunoSEQ multiplex PCR; TCRdb lists only in-frame clones, some missing. V, J and clone size derive from that table, while D and trimming were established from the DNA sequence. This table has fewer than 250,000 clones, about three quarters appearing once. The CDR3 has 17 amino acids. The germline CDR1 and CDR2 sequences are LGHNT and FRNRAP. V gave up 1 base and J gave up 2 bases; unmatched junction bases: 5. A remark on this clone: What it binds is unknown.

The chain links TRBV12-5 to TRBJ2-7; 13 nucleotides line up with TRBD2. The sample taken for sequencing was PBMCs. This receptor was obtained from a woman in her 40s in good health and CMV-seronegative. CDR3 region: CASGLGTSGRTPYEQYF. CDR3 nucleotide sequence: TGTGCTAGTGGTTTGGGGACTAGCGGGAGAACGCCCTACGAGCAGTACTTC. The variable domain in full, completed from reference TRBV12-5 and TRBJ2-7, reads DARVTQTPRHKVTEMGQEVTMRCQPILGHNTVFWYRQTMMQGLELLAYFRNRAPLDDSGMPKDRFSAEMPDATLATLKIQPSEPRDSAVYFCASGLGTSGRTPYEQYFGPGTRLTVT.